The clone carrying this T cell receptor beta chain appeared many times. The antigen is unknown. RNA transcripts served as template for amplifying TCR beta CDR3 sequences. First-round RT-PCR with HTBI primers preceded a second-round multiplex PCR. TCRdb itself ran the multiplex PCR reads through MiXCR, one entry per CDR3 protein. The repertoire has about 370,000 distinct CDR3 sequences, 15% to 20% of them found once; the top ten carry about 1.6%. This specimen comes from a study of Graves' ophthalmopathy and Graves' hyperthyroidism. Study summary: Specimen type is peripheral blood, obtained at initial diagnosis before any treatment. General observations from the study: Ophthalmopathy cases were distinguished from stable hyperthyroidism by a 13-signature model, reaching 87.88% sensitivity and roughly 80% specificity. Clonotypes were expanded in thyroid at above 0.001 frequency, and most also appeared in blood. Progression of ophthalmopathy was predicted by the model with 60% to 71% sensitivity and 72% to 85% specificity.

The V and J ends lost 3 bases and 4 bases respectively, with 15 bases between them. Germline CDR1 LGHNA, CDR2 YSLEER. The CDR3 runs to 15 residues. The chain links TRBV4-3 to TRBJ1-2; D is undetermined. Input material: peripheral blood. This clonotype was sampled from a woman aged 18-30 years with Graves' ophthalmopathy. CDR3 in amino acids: CASSHSGGTLYGYTF. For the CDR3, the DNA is TGCGCCAGCAGCCACAGCGGAGGAACTCTCTATGGCTACACCTTC.